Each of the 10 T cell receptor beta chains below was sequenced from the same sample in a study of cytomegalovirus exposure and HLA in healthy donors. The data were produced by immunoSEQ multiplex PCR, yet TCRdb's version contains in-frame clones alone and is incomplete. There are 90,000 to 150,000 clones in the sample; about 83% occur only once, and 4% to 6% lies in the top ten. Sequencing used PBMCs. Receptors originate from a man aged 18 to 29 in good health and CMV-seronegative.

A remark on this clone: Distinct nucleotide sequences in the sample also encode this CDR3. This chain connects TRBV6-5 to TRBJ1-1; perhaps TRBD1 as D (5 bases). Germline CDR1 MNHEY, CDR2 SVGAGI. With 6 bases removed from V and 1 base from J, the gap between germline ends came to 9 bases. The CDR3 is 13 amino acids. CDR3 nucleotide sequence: TGTGCCAGCAGCTCGACAGAGAACACTGAAGCTTTCTTT. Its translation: CASSSTENTEAFF.

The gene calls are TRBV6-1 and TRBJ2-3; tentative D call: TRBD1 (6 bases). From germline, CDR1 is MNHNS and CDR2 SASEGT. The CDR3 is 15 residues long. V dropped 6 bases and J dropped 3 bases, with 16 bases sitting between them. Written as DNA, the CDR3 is TGTGCCAGCAGCGCACAGGGCTTTGGGACAGATACGCAGTATTTT. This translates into CASSAQGFGTDTQYF.

CDR3 nucleotides: TGTGCCTGGACACCCGCCGGCTATGGCTACACCTTC. It codes for CAWTPAGYGYTF. The chain recombines TRBV30 with TRBJ1-2, with D uncertain. V was clipped by 4 bases and J by 4 bases, with 10 bases between them. Germline V gives CDR1 GTSNPN, CDR2 SVGIG (reference sequence). This CDR3 spans 12 amino acids. Filled out from reference TRBV30 and TRBJ1-2, the complete variable domain reads SQTIHQWPATLVQPVGSPLSLECTVEGTSNPNLYWYRQAAGRGLQLLFYSVGIGQISSEVPQNLSASRPQDRQFILSSKKLLLSDSGFYLCAWTPAGYGYTFGSGTRLTVV.

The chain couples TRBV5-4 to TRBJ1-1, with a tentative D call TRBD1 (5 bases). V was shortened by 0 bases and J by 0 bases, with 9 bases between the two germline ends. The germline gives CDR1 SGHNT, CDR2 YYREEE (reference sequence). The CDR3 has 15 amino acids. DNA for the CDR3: TGTGCCAGCAGCTTGGGACAGAGAATGAACACTGAAGCTTTCTTT. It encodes CASSLGQRMNTEAFF.

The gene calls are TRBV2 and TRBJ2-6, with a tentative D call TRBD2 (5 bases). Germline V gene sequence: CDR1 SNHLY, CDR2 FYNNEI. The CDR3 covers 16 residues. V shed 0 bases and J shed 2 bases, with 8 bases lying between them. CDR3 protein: CASSEALRAGANVLTF. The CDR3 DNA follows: TGTGCCAGCAGTGAAGCGCTGAGGGCTGGGGCCAACGTCCTGACTTTC.

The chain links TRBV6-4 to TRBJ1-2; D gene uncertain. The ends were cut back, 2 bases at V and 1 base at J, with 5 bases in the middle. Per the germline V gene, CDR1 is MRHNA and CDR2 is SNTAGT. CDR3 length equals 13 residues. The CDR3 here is CASSDADNYGYTF. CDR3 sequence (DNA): TGTGCCAGCAGTGACGCGGATAACTATGGCTACACCTTC.

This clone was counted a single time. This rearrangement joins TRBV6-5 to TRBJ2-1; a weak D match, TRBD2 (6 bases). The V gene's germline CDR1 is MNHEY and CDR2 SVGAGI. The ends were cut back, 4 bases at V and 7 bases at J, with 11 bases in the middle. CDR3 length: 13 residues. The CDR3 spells CASSWGGENEQFF. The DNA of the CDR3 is TGTGCCAGCAGTTGGGGAGGAGAAAATGAGCAGTTCTTC.

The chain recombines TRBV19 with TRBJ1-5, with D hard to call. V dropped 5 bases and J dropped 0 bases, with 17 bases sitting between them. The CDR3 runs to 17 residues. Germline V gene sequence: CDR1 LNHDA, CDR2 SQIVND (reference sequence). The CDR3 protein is CASSLTITAISNQPQHF. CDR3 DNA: TGTGCCAGTAGTCTAACAATAACAGCTATTAGCAATCAGCCCCAGCATTTT.

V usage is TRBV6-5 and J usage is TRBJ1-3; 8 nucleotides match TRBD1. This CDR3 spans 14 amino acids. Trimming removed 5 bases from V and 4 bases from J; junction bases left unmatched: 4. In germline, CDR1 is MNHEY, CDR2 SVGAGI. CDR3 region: CASSRGQVGNTIYF. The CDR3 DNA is TGTGCCAGCAGTAGGGGACAGGTCGGAAACACCATATATTTT.

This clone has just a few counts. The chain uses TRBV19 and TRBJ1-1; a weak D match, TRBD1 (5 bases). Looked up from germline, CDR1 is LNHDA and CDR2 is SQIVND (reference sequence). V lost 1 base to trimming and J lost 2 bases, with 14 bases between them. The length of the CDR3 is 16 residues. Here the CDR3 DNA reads TGTGCCAGTAGTATAGGGAGGGGTGCGGCTAACACTGAAGCTTTCTTT. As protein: CASSIGRGAANTEAFF.